This TCR beta chain originates from a study of T-cell reconstitution after alpha-beta-depleted transplantation in children. Study outcomes and limitations: Some patients' high day-60 TCRbeta diversity was attributed to recipient cells surviving conditioning. Reportedly, roughly two months post-transplant, alpha-beta T cells arose from several hundred expanded graft clones. At one year after transplant, newly produced T cells mostly accounted for T-cell counts and diversity.

This sample's TCRbeta library carried unique molecular identifier barcodes. TCRdb reprocessed the PCR reads via MiXCR and lists one record per CDR3 protein. The sample gives around 190,000 distinct CDR3 sequences, 6.6% of which show up once; less than 7% is in the top ten. This clonotype was counted many times. What it binds is not known. Germline CDR1 is MDHEN and CDR2 is SYDVKM. The ends were cut back, 1 base at V and 5 bases at J, with 11 bases in the middle. The CDR3 covers 14 residues. The starting material was PBMCs, obtained before TCRalphabeta/CD19-depleted stem cell transplant. The chain couples TRBV28 to TRBJ2-5; D remains ambiguous. The TCR was taken from a boy between 2 and 10 years old with acute lymphoblastic leukemia, due to receive a stem cell transplant. The CDR3, as DNA: TGTGCCAGCAGTTTATACGGCAGTAAGGAGACCCAGTACTTC. Its protein is CASSLYGSKETQYF.